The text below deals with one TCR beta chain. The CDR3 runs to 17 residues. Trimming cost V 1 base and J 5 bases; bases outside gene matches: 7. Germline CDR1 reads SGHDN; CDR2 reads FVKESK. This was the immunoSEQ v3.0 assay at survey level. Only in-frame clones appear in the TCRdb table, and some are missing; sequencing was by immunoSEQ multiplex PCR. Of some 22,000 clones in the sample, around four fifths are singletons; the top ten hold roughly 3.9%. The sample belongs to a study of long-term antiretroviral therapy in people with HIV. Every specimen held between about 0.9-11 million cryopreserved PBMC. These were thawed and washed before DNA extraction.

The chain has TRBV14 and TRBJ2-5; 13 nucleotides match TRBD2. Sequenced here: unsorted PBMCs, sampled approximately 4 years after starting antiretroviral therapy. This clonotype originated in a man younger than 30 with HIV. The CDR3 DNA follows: TGTGCCAGCAGCCAAGGAGCGGGACTAGCGGGGTTGGAGACCCAGTACTTC. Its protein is CASSQGAGLAGLETQYF.